The T cell receptor (beta chain) under discussion was sequenced for a study of blood T cells in healthy people across ages. Per sample, a minimum of 7 million PBMCs were isolated. PCR was performed a second time for 7 to 11 cycles using a sample-barcoded 5' primer and a J-beta primer mix. TCRdb itself ran the 5' RACE reads through MiXCR, one entry per CDR3 protein. The repertoire consists of about 1.1 million distinct CDR3 sequences, with around two fifths occurring once and the leading ten covering around 13%. General observations from the study: Naive T cell percentage showed a strong correlation with the diversity of TCR beta.

This clonotype was counted between two and nine times. As yet, its antigen is unknown. The CDR3 has 14 amino acids. Germline V gene lookup returns CDR1 SGHRS and CDR2 YFSETQ. The TCR was taken from a man aged 18 to 30 in good health. The sequenced sample was blood. V is TRBV5-1 and J is TRBJ2-5; a possible D gene is TRBD2 (5 bases). The J call is doubtful: the DNA matches TRBJ2-7 better. The CDR3 bases are TGCGCCAGCAGCCCCTGGACTGGTGAATACGAGCAGTACTTC. It translates to CASSPWTGEYEQYF.